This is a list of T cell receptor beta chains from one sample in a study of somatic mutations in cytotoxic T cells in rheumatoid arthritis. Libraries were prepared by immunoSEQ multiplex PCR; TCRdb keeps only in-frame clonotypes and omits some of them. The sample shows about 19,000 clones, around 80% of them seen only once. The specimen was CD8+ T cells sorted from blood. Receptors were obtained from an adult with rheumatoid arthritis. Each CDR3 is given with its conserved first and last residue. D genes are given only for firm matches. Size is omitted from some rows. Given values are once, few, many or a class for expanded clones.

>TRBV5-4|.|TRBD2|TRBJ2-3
TGTGCCAGCAGCCTGGAGGAGATCGGACTAGCGGGAGATACGCAGTATTTT
CASSLEEIGLAGDTQYF
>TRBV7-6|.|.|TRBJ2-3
TGTGCCAGCAGCTTAGAGTATTCAGATACGCAGTATTTT
CASSLEYSDTQYF
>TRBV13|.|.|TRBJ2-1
TGTGCCAGCAGCTTTACCAATGAGCAGTTCTTC
CASSFTNEQFF
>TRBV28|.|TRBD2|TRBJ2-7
TGTGCCAGCAGTCCCCCCGGGACTAGCGGGGGAACCTACGAGCAGTACTTC
CASSPPGTSGGTYEQYF
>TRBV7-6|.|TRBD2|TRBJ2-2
TGTGCCAGCAGCCCAGAGGAGCGGGAGACCGGGGAGCTGTTTTTT
CASSPEERETGELFF
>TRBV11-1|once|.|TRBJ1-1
TGTGCCAGCAGCTTATCCCGAGCTACACCTGAAGCTTTCTTT
CASSLSRATPEAFF
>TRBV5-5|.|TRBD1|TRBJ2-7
TGTGCCAGCAGCCCTGGGACAGTAAAATACGAGCAGTACTTC
CASSPGTVKYEQYF
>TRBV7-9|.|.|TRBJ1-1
TGTGCCAGCAGCTTAGGGGGCGGAAACACTGAAGCTTTCTTT
CASSLGGGNTEAFF
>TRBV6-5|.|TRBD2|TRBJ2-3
TGTGCCAGCAGTTACTCCCGGGGGGGGGCAGATACGCAGTATTTT
CASSYSRGGADTQYF
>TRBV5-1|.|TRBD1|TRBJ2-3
TGCGCCAGCAGCTTGGTGGAAGGGACAGGGGCCCTCACAGATACGCAGTATTTT
CASSLVEGTGALTDTQYF
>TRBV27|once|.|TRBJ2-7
TGTGCCAGCAGTTTGGGACACGGAGGACCCTACGAGCAGTACTTC
CASSLGHGGPYEQYF
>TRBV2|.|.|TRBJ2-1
TGTGCCAGCAGTGAACAGATAAATGAGCAGTTCTTC
CASSEQINEQFF
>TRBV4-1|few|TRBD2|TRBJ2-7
TGCGCCAGCAGCCCCGCCCCGGGACTAGCATACTACGAGCAGTACTTC
CASSPAPGLAYYEQYF
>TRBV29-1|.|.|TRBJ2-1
TGCAGCGTGGGACTTCACAATGAGCAGTTCTTC
CSVGLHNEQFF
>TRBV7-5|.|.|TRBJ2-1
TGTGCCAGAAGGACTTGTGTCAGGTCCCTTAATGAGCAGTTCTTC
CARRTCVRSLNEQFF
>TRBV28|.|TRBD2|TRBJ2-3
TGTGCCAGCAGTTTAGGGGGGGCAGATACGCAGTATTTT
CASSLGGADTQYF
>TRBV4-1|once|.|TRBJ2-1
TGCGCCAGCAGCCAAGATTACAATGAGCAGTTCTTC
CASSQDYNEQFF
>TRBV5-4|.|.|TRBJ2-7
TGTGCCAGCAGCTTGGTTGGGGGGGGGCCTTCCTACGAGCAGTACTTC
CASSLVGGGPSYEQYF
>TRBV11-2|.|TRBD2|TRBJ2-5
TGTGCCAGCAGCCTAGCGGGGGGCGAAGAGACCCAGTACTTC
CASSLAGGEETQYF
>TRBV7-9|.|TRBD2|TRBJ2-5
TGTGCCAGCAGCTTAGGTTTGGCGGGGGAGCAGTACTTC
CASSLGLAGEQYF
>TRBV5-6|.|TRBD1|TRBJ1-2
TGTGCCAGCACCTGGGACAGGCCGATCCATGGCTACACCTTC
CASTWDRPIHGYTF
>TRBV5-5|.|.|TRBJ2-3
TGTGCCAGCAGCCTCGATACGCAGTATTTT
CASSLDTQYF
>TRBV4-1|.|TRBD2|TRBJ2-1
TGCGCCAGCAGCTACAGCGGGGGAGGCAATGAGCAGTTCTTC
CASSYSGGGNEQFF
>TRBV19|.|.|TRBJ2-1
TGTGCCAGTAGTATATCCCTAGATTCCTACAATGAGCAGTTCTTC
CASSISLDSYNEQFF
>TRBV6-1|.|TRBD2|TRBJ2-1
TGTGCCAGCAGTGGAGGACTAGTCAGCTACAATGAGCAGTTCTTC
CASSGGLVSYNEQFF
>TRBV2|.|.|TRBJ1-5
TGTGCCAGCAGTGTCTGGGTCGAGAGCAATCAGCCCCAGCATTTT
CASSVWVESNQPQHF
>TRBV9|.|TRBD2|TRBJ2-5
TGTGCCAGCAGCGTAGAAGGCGGGGGAAACCAAGAGACCCAGTACTTC
CASSVEGGGNQETQYF
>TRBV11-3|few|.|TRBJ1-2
TGTGCCAGCAGCGCACGGAGGGGCTATGGCTACACCTTC
CASSARRGYGYTF
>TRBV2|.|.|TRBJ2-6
TGTGCCAGCAGTACCCTAAGCTCTGGGGCCAACGTCCTGACTTTC
CASSTLSSGANVLTF
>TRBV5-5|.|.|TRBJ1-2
TGTGCCAGCAGCTTTCCGGAACAGCCCTCCTATGGCTACACCTTC
CASSFPEQPSYGYTF
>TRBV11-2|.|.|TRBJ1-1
TGTGCCAGCAGCTTAGGGCGGGCGATGAACACTGAAGCTTTCTTT
CASSLGRAMNTEAFF
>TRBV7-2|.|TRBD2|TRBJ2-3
TGTGCCAGCAGCTTAGTGCCTAGCGGGCCCACAGATACGCAGTATTTT
CASSLVPSGPTDTQYF
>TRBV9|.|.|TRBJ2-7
TGTGCCAGCAGCCGGGACGGTGACCCCTCCTACGAGCAGTACTTC
CASSRDGDPSYEQYF
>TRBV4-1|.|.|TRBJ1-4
TGCGCCAGCAGGAACCCAGGCAGTAATGAAAAACTGTTTTTT
CASRNPGSNEKLFF
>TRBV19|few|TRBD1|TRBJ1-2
TGTGCCATACACGACAGGGAGGGCTATGGCTACACCTTC
CAIHDREGYGYTF
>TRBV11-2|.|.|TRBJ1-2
TGTGCCAGCATCGATGACAGACCCTATGGCTACACCTTC
CASIDDRPYGYTF
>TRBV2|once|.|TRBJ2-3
TGTGCCAGCCCCGCCGGGACTGCACAAGATACGCAGTATTTT
CASPAGTAQDTQYF
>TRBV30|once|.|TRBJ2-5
TGTGCCTGGAGTCCCGCCAAAGAGACCCAGTACTTC
CAWSPAKETQYF
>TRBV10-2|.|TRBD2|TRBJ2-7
TGCGCCAGCAGCGATTGGACTAGCGGGATTTACGAGCAGTACTTC
CASSDWTSGIYEQYF
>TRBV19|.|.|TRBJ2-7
TGTGCCAGTAGCCCCGCCCACTCCTCCATTTCCTACGAGCAGTACTTC
CASSPAHSSISYEQYF
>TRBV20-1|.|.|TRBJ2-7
TGCAGTGCTTTCGACTCCTACGAGCAGTACTTC
CSAFDSYEQYF
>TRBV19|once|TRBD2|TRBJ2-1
TGTGCCAGTAGTATAGTGGGACTAGCGGGAAATGAGCAGTTCTTC
CASSIVGLAGNEQFF
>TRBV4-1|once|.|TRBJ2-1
TGCGCCAGCAGCCAAGATCTAACGGGGGCCGGGGTCTTC
CASSQDLTGAGVF
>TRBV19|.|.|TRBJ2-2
TGTGCCAGTAGGGCAGGGGTTGAAACCGGGGAGCTGTTTTTT
CASRAGVETGELFF
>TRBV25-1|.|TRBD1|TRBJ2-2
TGTGCCAGCAGTTCCCCGGGACAGGTTAACACCGGGGAGCTGTTTTTT
CASSSPGQVNTGELFF
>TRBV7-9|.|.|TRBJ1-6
TGTGCCAGCAGCTTAGGGGGTAATTCACCCCTCCACTTT
CASSLGGNSPLHF
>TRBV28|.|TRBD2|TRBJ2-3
TGTGCCATTTTGGGGACTAGCGGGGATACGCAGTATTTT
CAILGTSGDTQYF
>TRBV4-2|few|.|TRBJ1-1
TGTGCCAGCAGCCAAGACGTTGAAGCTTTCTTT
CASSQDVEAFF
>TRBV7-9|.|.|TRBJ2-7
TGTGCCAGCAGCCCAGAGGGGACAACCTACGAGCAGTACTTC
CASSPEGTTYEQYF
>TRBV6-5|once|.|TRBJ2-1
TGTGCCAGCAGTTACTCCCGGGGCCCCTACAATGAGCAGTTCTTC
CASSYSRGPYNEQFF
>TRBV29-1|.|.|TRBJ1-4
TGCAGCGTCGCGGGGGGGGATAACCCAACTAATGAAAAACTGTTTTTT
CSVAGGDNPTNEKLFF